Each of the 15 T cell receptor beta chains below was sequenced from the same sample in a study of blood T cell repertoires in COVID-19. Repertoires were generated with immunoSEQ multiplex PCR, while TCRdb's copy carries only in-frame clones and drops some. Of 150,000 to 200,000 clones listed, 90% are singletons. What was sequenced was peripheral blood. The receptors come from a man aged 45-65 years with acute or convalescent COVID-19.

The chain recombines TRBV3-1 (or the pseudogene TRBV3-2) with TRBJ2-2; TRBD1 matches at 9 bases. The CDR3 has 16 residues. Per germline, CDR1 LGHDT and CDR2 YNNKEL (reference sequence). Trimming took 0 bases from V and 4 from J; bases not matched to a gene: 3. This CDR3 reads CASSQEGTGFTGELFF. Written as DNA, the CDR3 is TGTGCCAGCAGCCAAGAGGGGACAGGGTTCACCGGGGAGCTGTTTTTT.

The genes are TRBV10-3 and TRBJ1-2, with 8 bases fitting TRBD1. This CDR3 spans 18 amino acids. CDR1 is ENHRY and CDR2 is SYGVKD in the germline V gene. V shed 2 bases and J 4 bases; nucleotides not matched to a gene: 15. CDR3 sequence reads: CAISEPQGAERQGYGYTF. The CDR3 DNA is TGTGCCATCAGTGAGCCCCAGGGGGCTGAGAGGCAGGGCTATGGCTACACCTTC.

The chain has TRBV28 and TRBJ1-2, with D perhaps TRBD1 (6 bases). The V gene's germline CDR1 is MDHEN and CDR2 SYDVKM. V was shortened by 6 bases and J by 6 bases, with 14 bases between the two germline ends. This CDR3 comprises 13 residues. The CDR3: CASSLRGTHGYTF. The CDR3 DNA reads TGTGCCAGCAGCCTCAGGGGCACTCATGGCTACACCTTC.

This clone was picked up a small number of times. The chain combines TRBV5-1 with TRBJ1-5, with 9 bases lining up with TRBD1. Per the germline V gene, CDR1 is SGHRS and CDR2 is YFSETQ. The CDR3 is made up of 14 amino acids. Trimming cost V 4 bases and J 2 bases; bases outside gene matches: 1. The DNA of the CDR3 is TGCGCCAGCAGCAGGACAGGGGGCAATCAGCCCCAGCATTTT. Translating gives CASSRTGGNQPQHF.

The genes are TRBV27 and TRBJ1-2, with 9 bases identical to TRBD1. This CDR3 is 17 amino acids long. V dropped 0 bases and J dropped 6; count of bases not matched to a gene: 11. The germline V gene encodes CDR1 MNHEY and CDR2 SMNVEV (reference sequence). CDR3 sequence: CASSLSYERTGDDGYTF. The CDR3 DNA follows: TGTGCCAGCAGTTTATCTTACGAGCGGACAGGGGACGATGGCTACACCTTC.

As regards this clone: Relative to the germline gene, one junction end is altered; a read error may explain this. The same CDR3 also results from other DNA sequences found in this sample. The chain joins TRBV18 to TRBJ2-3; a weak D match, TRBD1 (5 bases). This CDR3 has 14 amino acids. Per germline, CDR1 KGHSH and CDR2 LQKENI. The chain's CDR3 is CASSPQPNRSTQYF. The CDR3 DNA reads as TGTGCCAGCTCACCACAACCGAACAGGTCTACGCAATATTTT. Complete variable domain (other parts from reference TRBV18 and TRBJ2-3): NAGVMQNPRHLVRRRGQEARLRCSPMKGHSHVYWYRQLPEEGLKFMVYLQKENIIDESGMPKERFSAEFPKEGPSILRIQQVVRGDSAAYFCASSPQPNRSTQYFGPGTRLTVL.

The chain uses TRBV3-1 (or the pseudogene TRBV3-2) and TRBJ2-3, with TRBD2 matching 14 bases. CDR1 is LGHDT, CDR2 YNNKEL, per germline (reference sequence). This CDR3 region has 18 residues. With V trimmed by 0 bases and J by 6 bases, 8 bases remained unmatched. CDR3 nucleotides: TGTGCCAGCAGCCAAGATCCGTACCGACTAGCGGGAGGGGATACGCAGTATTTT. Its translation: CASSQDPYRLAGGDTQYF.

The chain is built from TRBV2 and TRBJ1-2, with a weak D call TRBD1 (6 bases). The CDR3 runs 14 residues. The V and J ends lost 4 bases and 4 bases respectively, with 13 bases between them. CDR1 is SNHLY and CDR2 is FYNNEI in the germline V gene. DNA for the CDR3: TGTGCCAGCAGTGGGACAGTCCTATCCTATGGCTACACCTTC. This translates into CASSGTVLSYGYTF.

V usage is TRBV6-5 and J usage is TRBJ1-3; no clear D. Deletions cut 5 bases from V and 0 bases from J, with 5 bases between. From germline, CDR1 is MNHEY and CDR2 SVGAGI. The CDR3 consists of 13 residues. The DNA for the CDR3 is TGTGCCAGCAGTCTTAGCTCTGGAAACACCATATATTTT. As protein: CASSLSSGNTIYF.

This chain uses TRBV19 with TRBJ1-1; TRBD1 agrees at 7 bases. J was trimmed by 3 bases and V by 4 bases; bases with no gene match: 2. The length of the CDR3 is 13 residues. Germline CDR1 and CDR2: LNHDA and SQIVND (reference sequence). The CDR3 spells CASSTQGDTEAFF. The CDR3 DNA reads TGTGCCAGTAGTACGCAGGGGGACACTGAAGCTTTCTTT.

A few counts support this clone. The rearrangement links TRBV7-9 to TRBJ1-5; possibly TRBD1 for D (5 bases). V was clipped by 5 bases and J by 3 bases, with 11 bases between them. This CDR3 region has 14 residues. CDR1 is SEHNR and CDR2 is FQNEAQ in the germline V gene (reference sequence). This CDR3 reads CASSTGIANQPQHF. As DNA, the CDR3 is TGTGCCAGCAGCACAGGCATCGCCAATCAGCCCCAGCATTTT.

The J gene is TRBJ2-3, the V gene TRBV3-1 (or the pseudogene TRBV3-2); a possible D gene is TRBD2 (6 bases). The CDR3 is made up of 14 amino acids. The V gene lost 5 bases and the J gene lost 1 base, with 10 bases spanning the gap. Germline CDR1 LGHDT, CDR2 YNNKEL (reference sequence). The CDR3 DNA sequence: TGTGCCAGCAGCTTCCGACTAGGCACAGATACGCAGTATTTT. It translates to CASSFRLGTDTQYF.

The gene calls are TRBV4-1 and TRBJ2-5; D gene unclear. CDR3 length: 16 amino acids. Trimming removed 1 base from V and 5 bases from J, with 17 bases in between. The germline V gene has CDR1 MGHRA and CDR2 YSYEKL. The DNA for the CDR3 is TGCGCCAGCAGCCAAGGGCGGTCACCGAGGCGTGAGACCCAGTACTTC. This gives the protein CASSQGRSPRRETQYF.

This chain links TRBV5-1 with TRBJ2-3; the D gene is possibly TRBD1 (5 bases). The CDR3 is made up of 15 amino acids. Per germline, CDR1 SGHRS and CDR2 YFSETQ. V dropped 4 bases and J dropped 0 bases, with 12 bases sitting between them. DNA for the CDR3: TGCGCCAGCAGCACCCAGGGTCCTAGCACAGATACGCAGTATTTT. It translates to CASSTQGPSTDTQYF.

The chain uses TRBV11-2 and TRBJ2-7; 10 nucleotides agree with TRBD1. CDR3 size: 15 residues. Germline values: CDR1 SGHAT, CDR2 FQNNGV. Trimming cost V 5 bases and J 6 bases; bases outside gene matches: 10. The CDR3 sequence: CASSDLYRTGGEQYF. For the CDR3, the DNA is TGTGCCAGCAGCGACTTATACCGGACAGGGGGCGAGCAGTACTTC. Full variable domain (outside the CDR3, taken from reference TRBV11-2 and TRBJ2-7): EAGVAQSPRYKIIEKRQSVAFWCNPISGHATLYWYQQILGQGPKLLIQFQNNGVVDDSQLPKDRFSAERLKGVDSTLKIQPAKLEDSAVYLCASSDLYRTGGEQYFGPGTRLTVT.